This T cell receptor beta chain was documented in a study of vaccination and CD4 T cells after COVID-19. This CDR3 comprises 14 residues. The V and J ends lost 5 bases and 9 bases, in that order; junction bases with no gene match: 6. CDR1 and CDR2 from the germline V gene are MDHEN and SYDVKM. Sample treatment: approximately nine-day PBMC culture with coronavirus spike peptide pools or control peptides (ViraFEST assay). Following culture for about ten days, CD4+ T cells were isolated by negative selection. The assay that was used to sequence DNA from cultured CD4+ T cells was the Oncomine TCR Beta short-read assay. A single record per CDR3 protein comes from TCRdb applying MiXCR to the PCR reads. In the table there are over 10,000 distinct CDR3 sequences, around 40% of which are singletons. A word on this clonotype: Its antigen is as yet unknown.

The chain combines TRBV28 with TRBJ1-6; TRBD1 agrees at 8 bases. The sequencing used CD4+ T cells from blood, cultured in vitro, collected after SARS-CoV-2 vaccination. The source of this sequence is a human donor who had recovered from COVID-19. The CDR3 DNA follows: TGTGCCAGCAGTACCGCGGACAGGGCTTCACCCCTCCACTTT. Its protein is CASSTADRASPLHF.